This passage covers 6 T cell receptor beta chains from one sample sequenced in a study of blood T cell repertoires in COVID-19. Assay used: immunoSEQ multiplex PCR; TCRdb lists only in-frame clones, some missing. The sample contains about 150,000 clones, more than 85% of which appear only once. Sequences were obtained from peripheral blood. These receptor sequences come from a woman in her seventies with acute or convalescent COVID-19.

V is TRBV3-1 (or the pseudogene TRBV3-2) and J is TRBJ2-4; 13 nucleotides align to TRBD2. The CDR3 totals 15 residues. Germline CDR1 and CDR2: LGHDT and YNNKEL (reference sequence). The V gene end was trimmed by 0 bases and the J gene end by 11 bases; junction bases not matched to a gene: 4. The CDR3 protein is CASSQETSGGHLQYF. In DNA, the CDR3 is TGTGCCAGCAGCCAAGAGACTAGCGGGGGGCATCTTCAGTACTTC.

The table lists this clone with a few counts. The V call is TRBV27, the J call TRBJ1-4; 9 nucleotides align to TRBD1. This CDR3 comprises 14 residues. V was pared by 2 bases and J by 7 bases, with 2 bases of the junction left unmatched. CDR1 and CDR2 (germline): MNHEY, SMNVEV (reference sequence). The CDR3 reads CASSLLTGGEKLFF. In nucleotides, the CDR3 is TGTGCCAGCAGTTTACTGACAGGGGGTGAAAAACTGTTTTTT.

V gene TRBV5-1 combines with J gene TRBJ2-3; D might be TRBD2 (5 bases). The germline V and J ends were trimmed by 5 bases and 2 bases, with 12 bases remaining between them. This CDR3 is built from 14 residues. CDR1 is SGHRS and CDR2 is YFSETQ in the germline V gene. Written as DNA, the CDR3 is TGCGCCAGCAGGCCGGACTCTTCCACAGATACGCAGTATTTT. Translation: CASRPDSSTDTQYF.

The rearrangement uses TRBV27 and TRBJ2-5; 10 positions agree with TRBD1. The J segment lost 5 bases and the V segment lost 5 bases, leaving 20 bases of the junction unmatched. Germline V gene sequence: CDR1 MNHEY, CDR2 SMNVEV (reference sequence). The CDR3 is made up of 19 amino acids. The CDR3 sequence: CASSASSPGQGFPGETQYF. The DNA for the CDR3 is TGTGCCAGCAGTGCCTCCTCGCCGGGACAGGGGTTCCCCGGGGAGACCCAGTACTTC.

The chain recombines TRBV5-1 with TRBJ2-6, with no clear D. Germline V CDR1 and CDR2: SGHRS, YFSETQ. The V gene lost 9 bases and the J gene lost 0 bases, with 13 bases spanning the gap. The CDR3 spans 15 residues. In DNA, the CDR3 is TGCGCCACCCGGCATTCGGGCTCTGGGGCCAACGTCCTGACTTTC. It is translated as CATRHSGSGANVLTF.

The V call is TRBV6-2 or TRBV6-3, the J call TRBJ1-5, with 7 bases that match TRBD1. The V and J ends lost 6 bases and 3 bases, in that order; junction bases with no gene match: 8. This CDR3 has 15 residues. The germline V gene has CDR1 MNHEY and CDR2 SVGEGT. This CDR3 is CASSPRGTVNQPQHF. CDR3 in DNA: TGTGCCAGCAGCCCCAGGGGGACAGTCAATCAGCCCCAGCATTTT.